Listed here are 28 T cell receptor beta chains from one sample, sequenced in a study of Ad26.COV2.S vaccination and SARS-CoV-2 variants. Clones were read by immunoSEQ multiplex PCR, and TCRdb kept only the in-frame ones, dropping some. The sample has about 390,000 clones, about nine tenths seen once. Treatment given: 15 to 20 received Ad26.COV2.S at low or high dose, single or two shots; 5 received placebo; per-sample allocation not given. The samples date from day 63 after the first vaccine or placebo injection. Sequenced here: peripheral blood, sampled in a trial of Ad26.COV2.S vaccine versus placebo. The receptors here all came from a person between 18 and 59 years old who received the Ad26.COV2.S COVID-19 vaccine or a placebo.

V usage is TRBV30 and J usage is TRBJ1-6; 7 bases match TRBD1. This CDR3 comprises 15 residues. Trimming cost V 3 bases and J 10 bases; bases outside gene matches: 12. The germline CDR1 and CDR2 sequences are GTSNPN and SVGIG (reference sequence). Written as DNA, the CDR3 is TGTGCCTGGAGAGAAGACAGGGTAGTATGGTCACCCCTCCACTTT. This translates into CAWREDRVVWSPLHF.

The chain's CDR3 is CASSTGAQDTQYF. Here the CDR3 DNA reads TGTGCCAGCAGCACCGGGGCCCAAGATACGCAGTATTTT. This chain links TRBV12-3 or TRBV12-4 with TRBJ2-3, with D possibly called TRBD1 or TRBD2 (5 bases each). Trimming removed 6 bases from V and 5 bases from J, with 12 bases in between. This CDR3 has 13 residues.

The genes are TRBV11-2 and TRBJ1-3; D is unresolved. This CDR3 has 15 residues. Germline CDR1 is SGHAT and CDR2 is FQNNGV. With 0 bases removed from V and 3 bases from J, the gap between germline ends came to 9 bases. The CDR3 region is CASSLDAGYGNTIYF. In DNA, the CDR3 is TGTGCCAGCAGCTTAGATGCAGGTTATGGAAACACCATATATTTT.

The chain combines TRBV4-3 with TRBJ1-5; tentative D call: TRBD1 (6 bases). CDR1 and CDR2 (germline): LGHNA, YSLEER. Trimming shortened V by 0 bases and J by 2 bases, and 11 bases separated the two germline ends. The CDR3 has 16 amino acids. The CDR3 nucleotides read TGCGCCAGCAGCCAAGATGGGGGCACCGGCAATCAGCCCCAGCATTTT. Its translation: CASSQDGGTGNQPQHF.

The chain is built from TRBV11-2 and TRBJ2-7; the D is unclear. The CDR3 loop spans 14 amino acids. V shed 2 bases and J shed 2 bases, with 10 bases lying between them. Germline values: CDR1 SGHAT, CDR2 FQNNGV. The CDR3 DNA reads TGTGCCAGCAGCTTATTCCTTGGGGCCTACGAGCAGTACTTC. Protein: CASSLFLGAYEQYF.

This clone was found a few times. The chain combines TRBV6-2 or TRBV6-3 with TRBJ2-7, with D unclear. CDR3 length equals 14 residues. Deletions cut 0 bases from V and 2 bases from J, with 8 bases between. The germline V gene has CDR1 MNHEY and CDR2 SVGEGT. CDR3 sequence reads: CASSYSTGPYEQYF. DNA of the CDR3: TGTGCCAGCAGTTACTCTACCGGACCCTACGAGCAGTACTTC.

CDR3 region: CASSLTGSYSNQPQHF. The CDR3 DNA reads TGTGCCAGCAGTCTGACAGGGAGTTATAGCAATCAGCCCCAGCATTTT. V gene TRBV6-6 combines with J gene TRBJ1-5; 7 nucleotides match TRBD1. The V and J ends lost 5 bases and 0 bases, in that order; junction bases with no gene match: 7. The germline CDR1 and CDR2 sequences are MNHNY and SVGAGI (reference sequence). This CDR3 has 16 residues.

CDR3 in DNA: TGTGCCTGGGAGAGGGCCGGGACAGCTAATGAAAAACTGTTTTTT. This encodes CAWERAGTANEKLFF. The chain uses TRBV30 and TRBJ1-4; 7 positions agree with TRBD1. The CDR3 is made up of 15 amino acids. Looked up from germline, CDR1 is GTSNPN and CDR2 is SVGIG (reference sequence). The V and J ends lost 5 bases and 3 bases, in that order; junction bases with no gene match: 9.

The genes are TRBV4-3 and TRBJ2-3; possible D gene TRBD2, 5 bases. Germline CDR1 reads LGHNA; CDR2 reads YSLEER. CDR3 length equals 16 residues. Trimming shortened V by 1 base and J by 5 bases, and 16 bases separated the two germline ends. The CDR3 bases are TGCGCCAGCAGCCAAGCAAGCCAGCCCGGGATAGATACGCAGTATTTT. The encoded protein is CASSQASQPGIDTQYF.

The J gene is TRBJ2-2, the V gene TRBV5-1; D unclear. Trimming pared 2 bases from V and 6 bases from J, leaving 11 bases between. CDR3 length equals 14 residues. CDR1 SGHRS and CDR2 YFSETQ come from the germline V gene. The CDR3 bases are TGCGCCAGCAGCTTCGGACCTACCGCCGGGGAGCTGTTTTTT. This encodes CASSFGPTAGELFF.

This chain links TRBV7-2 with TRBJ2-1; 8 bases are a match to TRBD2. J was trimmed by 9 bases and V by 0 bases; bases with no gene match: 13. This CDR3 spans 17 amino acids. Germline V gene sequence: CDR1 SGHTA, CDR2 FQGNSA. CDR3 sequence reads: CASSLARGSGALGEQFF. The CDR3 DNA is TGTGCCAGCAGCTTAGCGCGGGGTAGCGGGGCCCTGGGTGAGCAGTTCTTC.

The chain employs TRBV7-2 and TRBJ2-6, with a tentative D call TRBD1 (6 bases). V was trimmed by 1 base and J by 0 bases, leaving 10 bases between them. The germline CDR1 and CDR2 sequences are SGHTA and FQGNSA. The CDR3 spans 17 residues. CDR3 residues: CASSLVTGTSGANVLTF. CDR3 DNA: TGTGCCAGCAGCTTAGTGACAGGTACCTCTGGGGCCAACGTCCTGACTTTC.

This clone was counted once. V is TRBV18 and J is TRBJ2-1; 7 bases map to TRBD1. V was clipped by 3 bases and J by 7 bases; unmatched bases: 6. This CDR3 is built from 14 residues. CDR1 and CDR2 from the germline V gene are KGHSH and LQKENI. The CDR3 nucleotides are TGTGCCAGCTCACCTGGGACAGCTCTAAATGAGCAGTTCTTC. Amino acid sequence: CASSPGTALNEQFF.

V is TRBV27 and J is TRBJ1-2; D is undetermined. This CDR3 is built from 14 residues. The germline V gene encodes CDR1 MNHEY and CDR2 SMNVEV (reference sequence). Trimming stripped 6 bases from V and 4 bases from J, with 15 bases between. The CDR3 sequence: CASRFLEQLYGYTF. The CDR3 bases are TGTGCCAGCAGGTTCTTGGAACAGCTCTATGGCTACACCTTC.

The chain combines TRBV7-2 with TRBJ2-2, with a possible D match to TRBD1 (6 bases). The germline V gene has CDR1 SGHTA and CDR2 FQGNSA. This CDR3 is 15 amino acids long. V shed 3 bases and J shed 4 bases, with 12 bases lying between them. The CDR3 coding sequence is TGTGCCAGCAGCTTCGACAGGAGTCCCACCGGGGAGCTGTTTTTT. Encoded protein: CASSFDRSPTGELFF.

This clone was found once. This chain joins TRBV6-5 and TRBJ1-3; no clear D. Germline CDR1 is MNHEY and CDR2 is SVGAGI. V lost 7 bases, J lost 6 bases, and 7 bases lay in between. The CDR3 is 11 amino acids. CDR3 sequence reads: CASKKANTIYF. The CDR3 nucleotides read TGTGCCAGCAAGAAGGCAAACACCATATATTTT.

The CDR3 DNA sequence: TGTGCCAGCAGTTACTCCTACAAGTCAGGGACAGATACGCAGTATTTT. Protein product: CASSYSYKSGTDTQYF. The chain recombines TRBV6-5 with TRBJ2-3; TRBD1 might be the D (5 bases). CDR1 is MNHEY and CDR2 is SVGAGI in the germline V gene. V was pared by 0 bases and J by 3 bases, with 13 bases between. CDR3 length equals 16 residues.

The chain is built from TRBV5-1 and TRBJ2-1; 9 bases are shared with TRBD2. Germline-derived CDR1 and CDR2 are SGHRS and YFSETQ. The CDR3 has 15 amino acids. Trimming at V came to 0 bases and at J to 7 bases, leaving 5 bases not matched to a gene. Here the CDR3 reads CASSLVAGGWNEQFF. CDR3 nucleotides: TGCGCCAGCAGCTTGGTTGCGGGGGGGTGGAATGAGCAGTTCTTC.

The V call is TRBV11-2, the J call TRBJ2-5; 11 nucleotides agree with TRBD2. Germline V lookup: CDR1 SGHAT, CDR2 FQNNGV. After removal of 5 bases from V and 4 bases from J, the junction contained 9 bases not matched to a gene. The CDR3 covers 16 residues. The CDR3 sequence: CASSGEGLAGGETQYF. Here the CDR3 DNA reads TGTGCCAGCAGCGGAGAGGGGCTAGCGGGAGGAGAGACCCAGTACTTC.

The J gene is TRBJ1-1, the V gene TRBV19; D gene unclear. Germline assignment: CDR1 LNHDA and CDR2 SQIVND (reference sequence). The CDR3 runs 11 residues. V was clipped by 5 bases and J by 2 bases, with 3 bases between them. Written as DNA, the CDR3 is TGTGCCAGTAGTGGCAACACTGAAGCTTTCTTT. Translation gives CASSGNTEAFF. Using reference TRBV19 and TRBJ1-1 for the parts outside the CDR3, the full variable domain is DGGITQSPKYLFRKEGQNVTLSCEQNLNHDAMYWYRQDPGQGLRLIYYSQIVNDFQKGDIAEGYSVSREKKESFPLTVTSAQKNPTAFYLCASSGNTEAFFGQGTRLTVV.

This clone was seen only a few times. The genes are TRBV27 and TRBJ1-2; perhaps TRBD1 as D (5 bases). CDR1 is MNHEY and CDR2 is SMNVEV in the germline V gene (reference sequence). This CDR3 region has 17 residues. Trimming pared 6 bases from V and 0 bases from J, leaving 20 bases between. The CDR3 sequence is CASSLDMWGGPNYGYTF. CDR3 coding DNA: TGTGCCAGCAGCTTGGATATGTGGGGCGGACCTAACTATGGCTACACCTTC.

J is TRBJ2-5 and V is TRBV5-6; no clear D. Germline CDR1 and CDR2: SGHDT and YYEEEE. Trimming cost V 1 base and J 2 bases, with 3 bases left between them. CDR3 length: 12 amino acids. CDR3 in DNA: TGTGCCAGCAGCTTGCAGCAAGAGACCCAGTACTTC. Protein sequence: CASSLQQETQYF.

A few counts support this clone. The chain is built from TRBV19 and TRBJ1-4; 9 nucleotides align to TRBD1. Losses at the gene ends were 5 bases for V and 8 bases for J; bases not matched to a gene: 6. Germline values: CDR1 LNHDA, CDR2 SQIVND (reference sequence). The CDR3 is 14 residues long. The CDR3 is CASSEDRGHEKLFF. As DNA, the CDR3 is TGTGCCAGTAGTGAGGACAGGGGCCACGAAAAACTGTTTTTT.

The rearrangement uses TRBV5-1 and TRBJ2-4, with 9 bases matching TRBD1. Germline loops: CDR1 SGHRS, CDR2 YFSETQ. The CDR3 has 15 amino acids. Trimming cost V 4 bases and J 6 bases; bases outside gene matches: 8. The CDR3 DNA is TGCGCCAGCAGCCGGGACAGGGCTAGTGGAAACATTCAGTACTTC. Residues: CASSRDRASGNIQYF.

CDR3 region: CASKIAGPNTGELFF. The DNA for the CDR3 is TGTGCCAGCAAAATAGCGGGACCGAACACCGGGGAGCTGTTTTTT. The chain employs TRBV7-8 and TRBJ2-2; 8 bases are shared with TRBD2. This CDR3 spans 15 amino acids. Germline trimming cut 7 bases from V and 0 bases from J; bases unmatched to any gene: 4. Germline values: CDR1 SGHVS, CDR2 FQNEAQ. The full variable domain, in which reference TRBV7-8 and TRBJ2-2 provide the parts outside the CDR3, is GAGVSQSPRYKVAKRGQDVALRCDPISGHVSLFWYQQALGQGPEFLTYFQNEAQLDKSGLPSDRFFAERPEGSVSTLKIQRTQQEDSAVYLCASKIAGPNTGELFFGEGSRLTVL.

This clone appeared a single time. The chain carries TRBV7-8 and TRBJ2-3; 9 bases match TRBD2. This CDR3 contains 12 residues. The trim removed 6 bases at V and 15 bases at J, leaving 10 bases unmatched. Germline CDR1 reads SGHVS; CDR2 reads FQNEAQ. This chain's CDR3 is CASSSVAGVKYF. The CDR3 region has the DNA TGTGCCAGCAGTTCCGTAGCGGGGGTCAAATATTTT. Full variable domain (rest looked up from reference TRBV7-8 and TRBJ2-3): GAGVSQSPRYKVAKRGQDVALRCDPISGHVSLFWYQQALGQGPEFLTYFQNEAQLDKSGLPSDRFFAERPEGSVSTLKIQRTQQEDSAVYLCASSSVAGVKYFGPGTRLTVL.

V and J are TRBV5-8 and TRBJ1-1, with unresolved D. V shed 5 bases and J shed 0 bases, with 8 bases lying between them. Germline values: CDR1 SGHTS, CDR2 YDEGEE. The CDR3 covers 13 residues. CDR3 sequence reads: CASRWTVNTEAFF. CDR3 bases: TGTGCCAGCAGGTGGACTGTGAACACTGAAGCTTTCTTT.

This chain connects TRBV5-4 to TRBJ2-1; D tentatively fits TRBD1 or TRBD2 (5 bases each). CDR1 and CDR2 (germline): SGHNT, YYREEE (reference sequence). This CDR3 spans 15 amino acids. V lost 9 bases, J lost 0 bases, and 16 bases lay in between. CDR3 sequence (DNA): TGTGCCACCCAGGAACCAGGGAGCTCCTACAATGAGCAGTTCTTC. Its translation is CATQEPGSSYNEQFF.